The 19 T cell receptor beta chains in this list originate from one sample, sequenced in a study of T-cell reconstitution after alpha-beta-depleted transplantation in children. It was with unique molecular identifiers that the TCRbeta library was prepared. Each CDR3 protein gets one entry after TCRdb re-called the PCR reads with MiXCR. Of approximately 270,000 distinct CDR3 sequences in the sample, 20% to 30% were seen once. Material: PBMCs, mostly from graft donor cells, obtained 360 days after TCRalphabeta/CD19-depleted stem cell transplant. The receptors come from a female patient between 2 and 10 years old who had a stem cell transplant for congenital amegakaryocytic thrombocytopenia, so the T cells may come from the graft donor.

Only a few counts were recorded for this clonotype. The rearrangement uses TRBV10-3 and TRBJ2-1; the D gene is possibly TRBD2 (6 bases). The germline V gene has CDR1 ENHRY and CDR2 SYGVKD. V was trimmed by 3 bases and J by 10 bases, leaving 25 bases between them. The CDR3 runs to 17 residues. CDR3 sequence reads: CAISEGGSGWPLGEQFF. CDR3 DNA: TGTGCCATCAGTGAAGGTGGTAGCGGCTGGCCCCTCGGGGAGCAGTTCTTC.

In DNA form, the CDR3 reads TGTGCCAGCAGCTCCCAACCGAGGGATACGCAGTATTTT. Its protein is CASSSQPRDTQYF. The chain couples TRBV7-3 to TRBJ2-3; D gene uncertain. V gave up 4 bases and J gave up 6 bases, with 11 bases separating them. This CDR3 region has 13 residues. Germline CDR1 and CDR2: SGHTA and FQGTGA.

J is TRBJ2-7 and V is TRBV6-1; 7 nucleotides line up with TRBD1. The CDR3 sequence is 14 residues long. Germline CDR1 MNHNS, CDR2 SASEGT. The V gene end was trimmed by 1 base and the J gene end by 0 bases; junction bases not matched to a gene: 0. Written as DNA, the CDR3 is TGTGCCAGCAGTGAAGACAGGGGCTCCTACGAGCAGTACTTC. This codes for CASSEDRGSYEQYF.

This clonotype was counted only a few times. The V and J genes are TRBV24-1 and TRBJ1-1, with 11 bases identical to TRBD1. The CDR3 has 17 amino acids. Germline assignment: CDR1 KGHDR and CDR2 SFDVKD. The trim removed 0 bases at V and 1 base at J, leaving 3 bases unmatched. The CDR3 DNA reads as TGTGCCACCAGTGATTTGTGGGGGACAGGGGGGAACACTGAAGCTTTCTTT. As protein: CATSDLWGTGGNTEAFF.

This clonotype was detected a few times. The CDR3 is CASSLAVYRQGYYNEQFF. CDR3 sequence (DNA): TGCGCCAGCAGCTTGGCCGTGTACCGACAGGGATACTACAATGAGCAGTTCTTC. The chain uses TRBV5-1 and TRBJ2-1; 7 positions agree with TRBD1. The CDR3 runs 18 residues. Germline V CDR1 and CDR2: SGHRS, YFSETQ. Unmatched junction bases numbered 12, after V lost 0 bases and J lost 3 bases. The full variable domain, with the rest looked up from reference TRBV5-1 and TRBJ2-1, is KAGVTQTPRYLIKTRGQQVTLSCSPISGHRSVSWYQQTPGQGLQFLFEYFSETQRNKGNFPGRFSGRQFSNSRSEMNVSTLELGDSALYLCASSLAVYRQGYYNEQFFGPGTRLTVL.

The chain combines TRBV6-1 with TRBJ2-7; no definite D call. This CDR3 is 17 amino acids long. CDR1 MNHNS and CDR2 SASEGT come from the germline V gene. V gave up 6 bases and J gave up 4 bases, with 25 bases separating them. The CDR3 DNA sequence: TGTGCCAGCAGCCGAAATTCCGGGTCCCCATCCTTTTACGAGCAGTACTTC. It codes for CASSRNSGSPSFYEQYF.

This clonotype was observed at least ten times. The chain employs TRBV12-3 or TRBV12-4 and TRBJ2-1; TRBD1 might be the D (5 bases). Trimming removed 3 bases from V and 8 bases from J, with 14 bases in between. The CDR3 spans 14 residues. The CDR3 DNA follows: TGTGCCAGCAGTTTTTTCCAGGGTAGCTATGAGCAGTTCTTC. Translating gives CASSFFQGSYEQFF.

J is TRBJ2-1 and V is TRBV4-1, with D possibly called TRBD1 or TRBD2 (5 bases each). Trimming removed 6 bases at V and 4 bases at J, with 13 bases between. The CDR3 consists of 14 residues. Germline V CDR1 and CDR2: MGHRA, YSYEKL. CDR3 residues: CASRDTRRYNEQFF. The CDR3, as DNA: TGCGCCAGCAGGGACACCCGGAGGTACAATGAGCAGTTCTTC.

CDR3 loop: CATSRNWDSADIQYF. Here the CDR3 DNA reads TGTGCCACCAGCCGGAACTGGGACAGTGCGGACATTCAGTACTTC. This rearrangement joins TRBV15 to TRBJ2-4, with 7 bases matching TRBD1. Trimming at V came to 5 bases and at J to 8 bases, leaving 12 bases not matched to a gene. The germline CDR1 and CDR2 sequences are LNHNV and YYDKDF (reference sequence). The CDR3 length is 15 residues.

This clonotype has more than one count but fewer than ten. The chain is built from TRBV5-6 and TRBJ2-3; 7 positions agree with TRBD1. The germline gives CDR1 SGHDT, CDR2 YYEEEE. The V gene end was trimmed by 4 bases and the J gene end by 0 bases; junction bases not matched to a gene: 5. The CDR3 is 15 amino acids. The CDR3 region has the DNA TGTGCCAGCAGCCGACAGGGTAGAAGCACAGATACGCAGTATTTT. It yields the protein CASSRQGRSTDTQYF. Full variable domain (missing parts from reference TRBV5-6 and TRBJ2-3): DAGVTQSPTHLIKTRGQQVTLRCSPKSGHDTVSWYQQALGQGPQFIFQYYEEEERQRGNFPDRFSGHQFPNYSSELNVNALLLGDSALYLCASSRQGRSTDTQYFGPGTRLTVL.

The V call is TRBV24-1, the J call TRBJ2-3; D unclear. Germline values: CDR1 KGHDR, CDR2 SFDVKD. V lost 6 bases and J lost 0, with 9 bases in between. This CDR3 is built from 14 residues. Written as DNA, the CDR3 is TGTGCCACCAGTTCATCGGCTAGCACAGATACGCAGTATTTT. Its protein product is CATSSSASTDTQYF.

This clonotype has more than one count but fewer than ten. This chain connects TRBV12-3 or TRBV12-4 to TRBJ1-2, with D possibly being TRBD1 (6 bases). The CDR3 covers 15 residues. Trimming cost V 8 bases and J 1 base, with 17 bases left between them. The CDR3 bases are TGTGCCAGCCGGTCAACGGTAGGGGGTAACTATGGCTACACCTTC. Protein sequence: CASRSTVGGNYGYTF.

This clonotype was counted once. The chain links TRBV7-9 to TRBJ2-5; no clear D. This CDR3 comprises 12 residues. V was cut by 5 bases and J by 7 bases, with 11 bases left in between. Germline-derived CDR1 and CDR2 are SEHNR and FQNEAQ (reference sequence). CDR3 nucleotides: TGTGCCAGCAGCGCAACGACCTGGACCCAGTACTTC. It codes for CASSATTWTQYF.

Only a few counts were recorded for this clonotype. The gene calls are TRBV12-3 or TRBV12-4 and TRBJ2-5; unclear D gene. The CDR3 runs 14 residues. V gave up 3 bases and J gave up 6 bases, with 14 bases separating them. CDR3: CASSFWQIGKTQYF. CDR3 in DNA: TGTGCCAGCAGTTTTTGGCAGATTGGAAAGACCCAGTACTTC.

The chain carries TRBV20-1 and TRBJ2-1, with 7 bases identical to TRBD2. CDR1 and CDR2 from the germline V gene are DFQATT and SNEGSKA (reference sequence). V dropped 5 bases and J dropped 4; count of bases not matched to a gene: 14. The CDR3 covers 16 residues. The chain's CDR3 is CSAPKLPGLKYNEQFF. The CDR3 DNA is TGCAGTGCTCCTAAATTACCGGGACTAAAATACAATGAGCAGTTCTTC.

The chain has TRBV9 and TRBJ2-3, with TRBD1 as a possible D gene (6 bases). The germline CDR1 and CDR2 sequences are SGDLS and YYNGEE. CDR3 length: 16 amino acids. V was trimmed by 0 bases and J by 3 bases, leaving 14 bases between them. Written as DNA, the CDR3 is TGTGCCAGCAGCGTAGACGGACAGATCCGGACAGATACGCAGTATTTT. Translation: CASSVDGQIRTDTQYF.

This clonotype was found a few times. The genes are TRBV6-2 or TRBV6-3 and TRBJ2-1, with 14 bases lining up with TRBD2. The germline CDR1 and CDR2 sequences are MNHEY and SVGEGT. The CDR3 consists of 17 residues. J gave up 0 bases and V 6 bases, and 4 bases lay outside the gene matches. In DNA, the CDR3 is TGTGCCAGCAGAAAAGGACTAGCGGGAGGCTCCTACAATGAGCAGTTCTTC. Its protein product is CASRKGLAGGSYNEQFF.

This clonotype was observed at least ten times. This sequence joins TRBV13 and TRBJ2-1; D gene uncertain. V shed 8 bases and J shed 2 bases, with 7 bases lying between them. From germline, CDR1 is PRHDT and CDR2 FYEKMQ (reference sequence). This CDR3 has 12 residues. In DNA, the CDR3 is TGTGCCAGCGGGCGCCCCTACAATGAGCAGTTCTTC. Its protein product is CASGRPYNEQFF. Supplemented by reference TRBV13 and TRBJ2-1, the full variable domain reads AAGVIQSPRHLIKEKRETATLKCYPIPRHDTVYWYQQGPGQDPQFLISFYEKMQSDKGSIPDRFSAQQFSDYHSELNMSSLELGDSALYFCASGRPYNEQFFGPGTRLTVL.

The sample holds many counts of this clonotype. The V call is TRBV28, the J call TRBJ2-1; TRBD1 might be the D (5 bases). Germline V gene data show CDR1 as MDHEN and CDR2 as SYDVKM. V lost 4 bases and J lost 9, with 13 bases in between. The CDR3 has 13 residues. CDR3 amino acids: CASSSQGQGEQFF. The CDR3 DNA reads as TGTGCCAGCAGTTCCCAGGGTCAAGGTGAGCAGTTCTTC.